What follows are 29 T cell receptor beta chains derived from one specimen sequenced in a study of shared clonotypes between healthy human individuals. Using immunoSEQ multiplex PCR, the repertoire was profiled, and TCRdb retains in-frame clones only, with some absent. The sample lists about 2.4 million clones; more than 85% were seen once. Sequencing used naive CD4+ T cells from PBMCs. Subset reported: CD45RA+ positively selected. These receptors all stem from a man in his late teens or twenties in good health. Some clones in this sample may be carry-over from other donors' samples.

J is TRBJ1-1 and V is TRBV2; D may be TRBD1 (5 bases). V lost 6 bases and J lost 4, with 15 bases in between. The CDR3 consists of 14 residues. CDR1 and CDR2 from the germline V gene are SNHLY and FYNNEI. The CDR3 bases are TGTGCCAGCAGGGCGTTCCTAGGGGTCACTGAAGCTTTCTTT. This sequence encodes CASRAFLGVTEAFF.

This clone was observed a single time. The DNA for the CDR3 is TGCGCCAGCAGCTTGGGACAGCACGTGGAGACCCAGTACTTC. Its translation: CASSLGQHVETQYF. J is TRBJ2-5 and V is TRBV5-1; D is perhaps TRBD1 (5 bases). This CDR3 is built from 14 residues. Deletions cut 0 bases from V and 5 bases from J, with 11 bases between. The germline V gene encodes CDR1 SGHRS and CDR2 YFSETQ.

Remarks on this clone: In the same sample, other DNA sequences code for this CDR3. The CDR3 is CASRISGANVLTF. CDR3 DNA: TGTGCCAGTCGGATCTCTGGGGCCAACGTCCTGACTTTC. The chain is built from TRBV19 and TRBJ2-6; D is unclear. The V gene's germline CDR1 is LNHDA and CDR2 SQIVND (reference sequence). The CDR3 length is 13 residues. V was trimmed by 8 bases and J by 0 bases, leaving 5 bases between them.

The rearrangement joins TRBV5-1 to TRBJ1-1, with a possible D match to TRBD1 (6 bases). Germline V gene data show CDR1 as SGHRS and CDR2 as YFSETQ. The CDR3 extends over 13 amino acids. V was pared by 5 bases and J by 7 bases, with 15 bases between. The CDR3: CASRRDKGLEAFF. The CDR3 region has the DNA TGCGCCAGCAGACGGGACAAGGGGCTTGAAGCTTTCTTT.

The V and J genes are TRBV10-2 and TRBJ1-2; D is unresolved. V was trimmed by 7 bases and J by 3 bases, leaving 12 bases between them. Per germline, CDR1 WSHSY and CDR2 SAAADI. The CDR3 covers 13 residues. DNA for the CDR3: TGCGCCAGCACCGAAAACGGGGACTATGGCTACACCTTC. It specifies CASTENGDYGYTF.

This chain connects TRBV27 to TRBJ2-1; TRBD2 matches at 9 bases. V gave up 2 bases and J gave up 6 bases; unmatched junction bases: 8. Germline assignment: CDR1 MNHEY and CDR2 SMNVEV (reference sequence). This CDR3 spans 16 amino acids. The CDR3 bases are TGTGCCAGCAGTTTAATGCGAGCGGGAGGACTCAATGAGCAGTTCTTC. Its translation: CASSLMRAGGLNEQFF.

The J gene is TRBJ1-4, the V gene TRBV10-3, with D unclear. The V end was cut by 1 base, the J end by 8 bases, with 17 bases between. Germline V CDR1 and CDR2: ENHRY, SYGVKD. This CDR3 spans 16 amino acids. The CDR3 spells CAISELPARLGEKLFF. The CDR3 coding sequence is TGTGCCATCAGTGAGTTGCCGGCCCGACTGGGGGAAAAACTGTTTTTT.

As regards this clone: The same CDR3 is also encoded by other DNA sequences in this sample. The chain recombines TRBV5-1 with TRBJ1-4; maybe TRBD1 (5 bases). Trimming took 0 bases from V and 5 from J, leaving 11 bases between them. This CDR3 comprises 15 residues. Germline-derived CDR1 and CDR2 are SGHRS and YFSETQ. Here the CDR3 DNA reads TGCGCCAGCAGCTTGGGCGGGACGGGAAATGAAAAACTGTTTTTT. This gives the protein CASSLGGTGNEKLFF. The complete variable domain, with remaining parts taken from reference TRBV5-1 and TRBJ1-4, reads KAGVTQTPRYLIKTRGQQVTLSCSPISGHRSVSWYQQTPGQGLQFLFEYFSETQRNKGNFPGRFSGRQFSNSRSEMNVSTLELGDSALYLCASSLGGTGNEKLFFGSGTQLSVL.

V gene TRBV18 combines with J gene TRBJ2-7, with 11 nucleotides matching TRBD1. Trimming removed 4 bases from V and 3 bases from J; junction bases left unmatched: 5. The CDR3 runs to 15 residues. The V gene's germline CDR1 is KGHSH and CDR2 LQKENI. CDR3 coding DNA: TGTGCCAGCTCACAGGCCGGGACAGGGGGCTACGAGCAGTACTTC. Its translation is CASSQAGTGGYEQYF.

This clone was seen only a few times. Germline is not matched at one junction end, which may reflect a read error. The chain recombines TRBV7-2 with TRBJ1-2, with 8 bases fitting TRBD1. CDR3 size: 15 residues. The germline CDR1 and CDR2 sequences are SGHTA and FQGNSA. The CDR3 region has the DNA TGTGCCAGCAGCCTAGCTCGGACAGGGCACTATGGCTACACCTTC. Its translation: CASSLARTGHYGYTF.

This chain links TRBV28 with TRBJ1-2; TRBD1 is a possible D gene (6 bases). This CDR3 is built from 13 residues. In germline, CDR1 is MDHEN, CDR2 SYDVKM. Trimming stripped 6 bases from V and 4 bases from J, with 12 bases between. The DNA of the CDR3 is TGTGCCAGCAGACCCGACAGGCCCTATGGCTACACCTTC. This codes for CASRPDRPYGYTF.

The chain employs TRBV28 and TRBJ2-7; tentative D call: TRBD2 (6 bases). V lost 2 bases and J lost 1, with 15 bases in between. The CDR3 is made up of 16 amino acids. Germline V gene data show CDR1 as MDHEN and CDR2 as SYDVKM. CDR3 bases: TGTGCCAGCAGTTTAGGGCCCGGGGACTTATCCTACGAGCAGTACTTC. It yields the protein CASSLGPGDLSYEQYF.

The gene calls are TRBV6-6 and TRBJ1-1; 8 nucleotides match TRBD1. Germline trimming cut 2 bases from V and 3 bases from J; bases unmatched to any gene: 5. There are 15 residues in the CDR3. The V gene's germline CDR1 is MNHNY and CDR2 SVGAGI (reference sequence). This chain's CDR3 is CASSYPQDRDTEAFF. CDR3 in DNA: TGTGCCAGCAGTTACCCCCAGGACAGGGACACTGAAGCTTTCTTT.

V usage is TRBV28 and J usage is TRBJ2-7; D is unclear. Germline assignment: CDR1 MDHEN and CDR2 SYDVKM. With 6 bases removed from V and 6 bases from J, the gap between germline ends came to 12 bases. CDR3 length: 12 amino acids. CDR3 region: CASRDPPFEQYF. In DNA form, the CDR3 reads TGTGCCAGCAGGGATCCTCCATTCGAGCAGTACTTC.

The chain carries TRBV5-1 and TRBJ2-3; 8 bases fit TRBD2. This CDR3 has 17 amino acids. CDR1 is SGHRS, CDR2 YFSETQ, per germline. V gave up 0 bases and J gave up 1 base; unmatched junction bases: 7. The chain's CDR3 is CASSLESPGRGTDTQYF. As DNA, the CDR3 is TGCGCCAGCAGCTTGGAATCGCCCGGGAGGGGCACAGATACGCAGTATTTT.

The chain couples TRBV28 to TRBJ1-5; maybe TRBD1 (5 bases). V was clipped by 3 bases and J by 3 bases, with 15 bases between them. The CDR3 covers 16 residues. Germline V lookup: CDR1 MDHEN, CDR2 SYDVKM. The CDR3 nucleotides are TGTGCCAGCAGTTTTTGGGGGAAAGGGGACAATCAGCCCCAGCATTTT. It translates to CASSFWGKGDNQPQHF.

The chain has TRBV28 and TRBJ1-5; a weak D match, TRBD1 (5 bases). Per the germline V gene, CDR1 is MDHEN and CDR2 is SYDVKM. V shed 1 base and J shed 5 bases, with 15 bases lying between them. The CDR3 consists of 16 residues. For the CDR3, the DNA is TGTGCCAGCAGTTTATTAGGTCAGGGCGTTCATCAGCCCCAGCATTTT. This translates into CASSLLGQGVHQPQHF.

This rearrangement joins TRBV7-2 to TRBJ2-1; 16 nucleotides match TRBD2. CDR3 size: 15 residues. V dropped 5 bases and J dropped 12; count of bases not matched to a gene: 7. Germline CDR1 is SGHTA and CDR2 is FQGNSA. The CDR3 spells CASSPTGLAGGGQFF. The CDR3 DNA is TGTGCCAGCAGCCCAACGGGACTAGCGGGAGGGGGGCAGTTCTTC. Full variable domain (outside the CDR3, taken from reference TRBV7-2 and TRBJ2-1): GAGVSQSPSNKVTEKGKDVELRCDPISGHTALYWYRQSLGQGLEFLIYFQGNSAPDKSGLPSDRFSAERTGGSVSTLTIQRTQQEDSAVYLCASSPTGLAGGGQFFGPGTRLTVL.

Comments on this clone: Within the sample, other DNA sequences also encode this same CDR3. The chain carries TRBV28 and TRBJ1-1; 7 nucleotides line up with TRBD1. The CDR3 consists of 13 residues. V lost 5 bases and J lost 4; bases outside the gene matches: 4. Germline V CDR1 and CDR2: MDHEN, SYDVKM. CDR3 nucleotide sequence: TGTGCCAGCAGTGAGCAGGGGGGCACTGAAGCTTTCTTT. Translating gives CASSEQGGTEAFF.

The chain recombines TRBV27 with TRBJ2-1; 10 bases are a match to TRBD2. This CDR3 is 12 amino acids long. Germline V gene lookup returns CDR1 MNHEY and CDR2 SMNVEV (reference sequence). The V segment lost 7 bases and the J segment 12 bases; nucleotides outside the gene matches: 6. The CDR3 region is CASMQREGVQFF. The CDR3 DNA follows: TGTGCCAGCATGCAGCGGGAGGGTGTGCAGTTCTTC.

This rearrangement joins TRBV7-9 to TRBJ1-2; the D gene is possibly TRBD1 (5 bases). V dropped 2 bases and J dropped 4 bases, with 11 bases sitting between them. The CDR3 sequence is 14 residues long. Germline V gene lookup returns CDR1 SEHNR and CDR2 FQNEAQ (reference sequence). CDR3: CASSLTGPLYGYTF. DNA for the CDR3: TGTGCCAGCAGCTTAACAGGCCCACTCTATGGCTACACCTTC. Full variable domain (remainder filled in from reference TRBV7-9 and TRBJ1-2): DTGVSQNPRHKITKRGQNVTFRCDPISEHNRLYWYRQTLGQGPEFLTYFQNEAQLEKSRLLSDRFSAERPKGSFSTLEIQRTEQGDSAMYLCASSLTGPLYGYTFGSGTRLTVV.

This clone was seen only a few times. The chain uses TRBV6-1 and TRBJ1-2; D gene ambiguous. Between the trimmed V and J ends, which lost 1 base and 5 bases, there was a span of 14 bases. The germline CDR1 and CDR2 sequences are MNHNS and SASEGT. The CDR3 is 15 residues long. This CDR3 reads CASSEVPSIGYGYTF. The DNA of the CDR3 is TGTGCCAGCAGTGAAGTCCCAAGCATAGGATATGGCTACACCTTC.

V usage is TRBV28 and J usage is TRBJ2-7; D is perhaps TRBD1 (6 bases). The CDR3 is 14 residues long. V lost 9 bases to trimming and J lost 0 bases, with 15 bases between them. The germline V gene has CDR1 MDHEN and CDR2 SYDVKM. CDR3 amino acids: CASDAQGFSYEQYF. DNA of the CDR3: TGTGCCAGTGACGCACAGGGTTTCTCCTACGAGCAGTACTTC.

This chain connects TRBV11-3 to TRBJ2-5; 7 nucleotides agree with TRBD1. CDR1 is SGHNT, CDR2 YENEEA, per germline. The CDR3 totals 14 residues. V dropped 5 bases and J dropped 5; count of bases not matched to a gene: 8. Here the CDR3 DNA reads TGTGCCAGCAGCCAAACAGGGGTTGTCGAGACCCAGTACTTC. Translating gives CASSQTGVVETQYF.

The V call is TRBV6-1, the J call TRBJ2-1; weak D call: TRBD2 (5 bases). CDR1 is MNHNS, CDR2 SASEGT, per germline. V dropped 2 bases and J dropped 5 bases, with 13 bases sitting between them. The CDR3 sequence is 15 residues long. CDR3 protein: CASSEPTTTHNEQFF. For the CDR3, the DNA is TGTGCCAGCAGTGAACCCACGACTACCCACAATGAGCAGTTCTTC.

V gene TRBV7-3 combines with J gene TRBJ2-1; 11 bases align to TRBD2. Germline CDR1 reads SGHTA; CDR2 reads FQGTGA. This CDR3 comprises 15 residues. V shed 5 bases, J shed 7 bases, and the junction held 7 bases outside the gene matches. The CDR3, as DNA: TGTGCCAGCAGCCTAGATAGCGGGAGGGTAAATGAGCAGTTCTTC. It yields the protein CASSLDSGRVNEQFF.

The chain links TRBV5-1 to TRBJ1-4, with 8 bases fitting TRBD1. Germline loops: CDR1 SGHRS, CDR2 YFSETQ. The V gene end was trimmed by 3 bases and the J gene end by 7 bases; junction bases not matched to a gene: 8. The CDR3 has 15 residues. CDR3 amino acids: CASSSDTGGTEKLFF. The CDR3 DNA sequence: TGCGCCAGCAGCTCCGATACAGGGGGAACTGAAAAACTGTTTTTT.

V and J are TRBV27 and TRBJ2-2; D is unresolved. The V gene lost 0 bases and the J gene lost 2 bases, with 7 bases spanning the gap. Germline assignment: CDR1 MNHEY and CDR2 SMNVEV (reference sequence). The CDR3 contains 15 residues. The CDR3 protein is CASSLSTYNTGELFF. DNA of the CDR3: TGTGCCAGCAGTTTATCGACGTATAACACCGGGGAGCTGTTTTTT.

J is TRBJ2-7 and V is TRBV4-2, with 9 bases aligning to TRBD2. The CDR3 is made up of 14 amino acids. With 0 bases clipped from V and 5 bases from J, the junction kept 2 bases outside the gene matches. Germline lookup yields CDR1 LGHNA and CDR2 YNFKEQ. This chain's CDR3 is CASSQDPSGNEQYF. Here the CDR3 DNA reads TGTGCCAGCAGCCAAGATCCTAGCGGGAACGAGCAGTACTTC.